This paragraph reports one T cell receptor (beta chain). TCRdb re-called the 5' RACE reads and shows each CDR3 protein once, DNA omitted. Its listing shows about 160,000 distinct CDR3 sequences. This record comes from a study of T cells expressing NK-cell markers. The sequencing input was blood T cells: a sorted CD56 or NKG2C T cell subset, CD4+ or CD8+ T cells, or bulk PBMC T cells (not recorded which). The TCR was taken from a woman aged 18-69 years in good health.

The CDR3 loop reads CSADLPTGPNEKLFF. The chain is built from TRBV20-1 and TRBJ1-4; TCRdb's D call of TRBD1 is untestable without DNA. Germline lookup yields CDR1 DFQATT and CDR2 SNEGSKA (reference sequence). The CDR3 contains 15 residues.